This TCR beta chain was profiled in a study of T cell repertoires in aging, cancer and after chemotherapy. Study-wide points: Loss of evenness, beyond lost richness, contributed to age-related TCR diversity decline in cancer patients. No conclusions about immunological memory after chemotherapy can be drawn from the repertoire data.

Amplification of TCR beta used genomic DNA extracted from peripheral blood. This clonotype was detected only a few times. Its specificity is unknown. With 4 bases removed from V and 8 bases from J, the gap between germline ends came to 16 bases. The germline gives CDR1 SGHNT, CDR2 YYREEE (reference sequence). CDR3 size: 14 residues. TRB rearrangements spanning V, D and J were amplified using mixed TRB-A/B primers. TCRdb used MiXCR to reprocess the multiplex PCR reads, holding one entry per CDR3 protein. The sample carries over 800 distinct CDR3 sequences, roughly 25% recorded once. The TCR comes from a human donor with a solid tumor. The sequencing sample was made of blood. The chain has TRBV5-4 and TRBJ2-4; D not certain. CDR3 DNA: TGTGCCAGCAGCCAGAAGACCTCTCGGGACATTCAGTACTTC. This codes for CASSQKTSRDIQYF.